This TCR beta chain was obtained from a study of T-cell reconstitution after alpha-beta-depleted transplantation in children. The TCRbeta library incorporated unique molecular identifiers. TCRdb ran MiXCR on the PCR reads and lists one entry per CDR3 protein. This table holds some 280,000 distinct CDR3 sequences, 9.9% found once. Germline V gene lookup returns CDR1 MDHEN and CDR2 SYDVKM. The V end lost 6 bases, the J end lost 0 bases, and 10 bases lay between the germline ends. The CDR3 has 14 amino acids. Sequencing used PBMCs from the stem cell graft donor, obtained from the stem cell graft. This TCR came from a human donor who donated a stem cell graft to a child with SCID. The V call is TRBV28, the J call TRBJ2-3, with a tentative D call TRBD2 (6 bases). CDR3 sequence (DNA): TGTGCCAGCAGGGCCGGGACTAGCACAGATACGCAGTATTTT. Protein sequence: CASRAGTSTDTQYF.